The rows below give T cell receptor beta chains drawn from one sample of a study of blood T cell repertoires in COVID-19. The protocol was immunoSEQ multiplex PCR, while the TCRdb copy is restricted to in-frame clones and leaves out a portion. The table shows roughly 200,000 clones, with about 87% occurring only once. The sequencing sample was made of peripheral blood. The receptors shown here come from a man aged 55-75 years with acute or convalescent COVID-19. Both conserved end residues are part of each CDR3. Each record gives: V gene, D gene, J gene, clone size, CDR3 DNA, CDR3 protein. The D gene is left open where the match is weak. Some rows have no size entry. The others give once, few or many, or a class for an expanded clone.

v_gene: TRBV27
d_gene: .
j_gene: TRBJ2-3
abundance: .
CDR3nt: TGTGCCAGCAGTTTAGCGGGGGCTCGCACAGATACGCAGTATTTT
CDR3aa: CASSLAGARTDTQYF

v_gene: TRBV27
d_gene: .
j_gene: TRBJ2-7
abundance: .
CDR3nt: TGTGCCAGCAGTTTAGGGAGTAGAGCCTACGAGCAGTACTTC
CDR3aa: CASSLGSRAYEQYF

v_gene: TRBV11-3
d_gene: TRBD1
j_gene: TRBJ2-3
abundance: .
CDR3nt: TGTGCCAGCAGCCTAGGACAGGGACCCACAGATACGCAGTATTTT
CDR3aa: CASSLGQGPTDTQYF

v_gene: TRBV7-2
d_gene: TRBD1
j_gene: TRBJ1-3
abundance: .
CDR3nt: TGTGCCAGCAGCTTCGGGACAGTCTCTGGAAACACCATATATTTT
CDR3aa: CASSFGTVSGNTIYF

v_gene: TRBV5-5
d_gene: .
j_gene: TRBJ1-6
abundance: .
CDR3nt: TGTGCCAGCAGCCCTTCCATAGGAGGATCACCCCTCCACTTT
CDR3aa: CASSPSIGGSPLHF

v_gene: TRBV13
d_gene: TRBD2
j_gene: TRBJ2-3
abundance: few
CDR3nt: TGTGCCAGCAGCTTGACGGGGGGGAGCACAGATACGCAGTATTTT
CDR3aa: CASSLTGGSTDTQYF

v_gene: TRBV9
d_gene: .
j_gene: TRBJ1-1
abundance: .
CDR3nt: TGTGCCAGCAGCGTAGTTCAGGCGAACACTGAAGCTTTCTTT
CDR3aa: CASSVVQANTEAFF

v_gene: TRBV5-6
d_gene: TRBD2
j_gene: TRBJ2-7
abundance: .
CDR3nt: TGTGCCAGCAGCCCGGGTGGGAGGGCTGAGCAGTACTTC
CDR3aa: CASSPGGRAEQYF

v_gene: TRBV2
d_gene: TRBD1
j_gene: TRBJ1-1
abundance: .
CDR3nt: TGTGCCAGCAGTGAAGCGCAGGGGGCAGACACTGAAGCTTTCTTT
CDR3aa: CASSEAQGADTEAFF

v_gene: TRBV5-4
d_gene: TRBD2
j_gene: TRBJ2-5
abundance: .
CDR3nt: TGTGCCAGCAGCTTGGCGCGGGGGGGACAAGAGACCCAGTACTTC
CDR3aa: CASSLARGGQETQYF

v_gene: TRBV11-2
d_gene: TRBD1
j_gene: TRBJ1-4
abundance: .
CDR3nt: TGTGCCAGCAGCCACAGGGGGGCGAAACTGTTTTTT
CDR3aa: CASSHRGAKLFF

v_gene: TRBV5-5
d_gene: .
j_gene: TRBJ2-4
abundance: .
CDR3nt: TGTGCCAGCAGCTTGCAGATGGCAAACGGGGGCAAAAACATTCAGTACTTC
CDR3aa: CASSLQMANGGKNIQYF

v_gene: TRBV10-2
d_gene: .
j_gene: TRBJ1-1
abundance: few
CDR3nt: TGCGCCACTTCTTTGGTGGAGACTGAAGCTTTCTTT
CDR3aa: CATSLVETEAFF

v_gene: TRBV29-1
d_gene: .
j_gene: TRBJ2-5
abundance: .
CDR3nt: TGCAGCGCTGGCACAGGGCCCCAAGAGACCCAGTACTTC
CDR3aa: CSAGTGPQETQYF

v_gene: TRBV28
d_gene: TRBD1
j_gene: TRBJ1-1
abundance: .
CDR3nt: TGTGCCAGCAGTTTGGCCGGGACAGGGGGGGACACTGAAGCTTTCTTT
CDR3aa: CASSLAGTGGDTEAFF

v_gene: TRBV7-6
d_gene: .
j_gene: TRBJ1-3
abundance: .
CDR3nt: TGTGCCAGCAGCTTAGCGCCAGGGGAGTCAAACACCATATATTTT
CDR3aa: CASSLAPGESNTIYF

v_gene: TRBV4-3
d_gene: .
j_gene: TRBJ2-7
abundance: .
CDR3nt: TGCGCCAGCAGCCAAGATTTGGTAAGCCACGAGCAGTACTTC
CDR3aa: CASSQDLVSHEQYF